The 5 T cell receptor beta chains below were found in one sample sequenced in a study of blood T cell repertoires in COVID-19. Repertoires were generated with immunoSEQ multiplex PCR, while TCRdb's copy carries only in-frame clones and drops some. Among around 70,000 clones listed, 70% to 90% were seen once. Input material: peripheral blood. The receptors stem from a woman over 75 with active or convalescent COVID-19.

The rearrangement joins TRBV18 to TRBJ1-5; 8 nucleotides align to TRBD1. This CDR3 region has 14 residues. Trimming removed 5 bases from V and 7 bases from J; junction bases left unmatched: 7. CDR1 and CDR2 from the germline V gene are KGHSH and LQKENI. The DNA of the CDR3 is TGTGCCAGCTCAAATAACAGGGGGGGACAGCCCCAGCATTTT. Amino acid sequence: CASSNNRGGQPQHF.

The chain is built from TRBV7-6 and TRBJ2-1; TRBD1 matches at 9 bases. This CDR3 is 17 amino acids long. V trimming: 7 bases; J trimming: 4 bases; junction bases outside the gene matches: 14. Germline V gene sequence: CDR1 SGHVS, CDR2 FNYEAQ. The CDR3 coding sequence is TGTGCCAGCACCAAAAACCCGGGACAGGGAGGGTACAATGAGCAGTTCTTC. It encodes CASTKNPGQGGYNEQFF.

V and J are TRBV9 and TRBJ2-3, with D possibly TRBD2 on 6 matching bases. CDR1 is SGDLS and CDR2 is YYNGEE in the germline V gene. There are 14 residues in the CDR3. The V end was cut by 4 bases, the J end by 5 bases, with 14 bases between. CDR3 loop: CASSPRTGGDTQYF. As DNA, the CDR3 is TGTGCCAGCAGCCCAAGGACCGGGGGAGATACGCAGTATTTT.

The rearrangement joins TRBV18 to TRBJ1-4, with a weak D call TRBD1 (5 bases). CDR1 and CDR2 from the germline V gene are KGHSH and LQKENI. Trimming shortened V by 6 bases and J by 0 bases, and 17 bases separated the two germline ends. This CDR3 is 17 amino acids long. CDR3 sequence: CASSPGLQAATNEKLFF. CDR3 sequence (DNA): TGTGCCAGCTCGCCAGGGCTGCAGGCAGCAACTAATGAAAAACTGTTTTTT.

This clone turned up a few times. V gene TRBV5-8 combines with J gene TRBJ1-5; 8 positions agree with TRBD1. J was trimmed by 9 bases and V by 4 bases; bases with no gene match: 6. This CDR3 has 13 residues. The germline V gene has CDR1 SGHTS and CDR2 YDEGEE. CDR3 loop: CASSLGQGVPQHF. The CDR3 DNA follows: TGTGCCAGCAGCCTTGGACAGGGAGTGCCCCAGCATTTT. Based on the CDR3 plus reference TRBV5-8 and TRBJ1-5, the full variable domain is EAGVTQSPTHLIKTRGQQATLRCSPISGHTSVYWYQQALGLGLQFLLWYDEGEERNRGNFPPRFSGRQFPNYSSELNVNALELEDSALYLCASSLGQGVPQHFGDGTRLSIL.